The rows below give T cell receptor beta chains drawn from one sample of a study of shared clonotypes between healthy human individuals. TCRdb's table, derived via immunoSEQ multiplex PCR, lists solely in-frame clones and lacks some. The table lists about 680,000 clones, roughly nine tenths of them singletons. Sequencing was carried out using naive CD8+ T cells sorted from blood. Source of these receptors: a man aged 25-45 years in good health. The CDR3 runs from the conserved cysteine through the conserved F or W. Fields, in order: D gene, CDR3 length, V gene, clone size, J gene, CDR3 DNA, CDR3 protein. The D gene is left open where the match is weak. For some rows the clone size is stated as once, few or many, or as a class when expanded; others skip it.

NA	14	TRBV7-9	NA	TRBJ1-1	TGTGCCAGCAGACGAACCACAGGGATTGTTGAAGCTTTCTTT	CASRRTTGIVEAFF
TRBD2	14	TRBV18	NA	TRBJ2-1	TGTGCCAGCTCACCACCGATCGGGAGGAGTGAGCAGTTCTTC	CASSPPIGRSEQFF
NA	15	TRBV27	NA	TRBJ2-1	TGTGCCAGCAGTTTAAAGGGCTATAGGCACAATGAGCAGTTCTTC	CASSLKGYRHNEQFF
NA	12	TRBV19	NA	TRBJ1-5	TGTGCCAGTAGTATAAGTCATCAGCCCCAGCATTTT	CASSISHQPQHF
TRBD2	15	TRBV4-1	few	TRBJ2-7	TGCGCCAGCAGCCAAGAGTGGACTAGGGTCTACGAGCAGTACTTC	CASSQEWTRVYEQYF
NA	15	TRBV14	NA	TRBJ2-5	TGTGCCAGCGGACCCCGGGGCTTCCCGCAAGAGACCCAGTACTTC	CASGPRGFPQETQYF
TRBD2	18	TRBV19	NA	TRBJ2-3	TGTGCCAGTAGCAACAGGACTAGCGGGAGACTTAGCACAGATACGCAGTATTTT	CASSNRTSGRLSTDTQYF
NA	9	TRBV29-1	few	TRBJ1-2	TGCAGCGTGAAGGATGGCTACACCTTC	CSVKDGYTF
TRBD1	17	TRBV4-1	once	TRBJ2-7	TGCGCCAGCAGCCAAGTGGGGCCCTGGGACAGCTCCTACGAGCAGTACTTC	CASSQVGPWDSSYEQYF
NA	17	TRBV6-1	NA	TRBJ1-5	TGTGCCAGCAGTGAAGATCTCAGGGCGGGGAGCAATCAGCCCCAGCATTTT	CASSEDLRAGSNQPQHF